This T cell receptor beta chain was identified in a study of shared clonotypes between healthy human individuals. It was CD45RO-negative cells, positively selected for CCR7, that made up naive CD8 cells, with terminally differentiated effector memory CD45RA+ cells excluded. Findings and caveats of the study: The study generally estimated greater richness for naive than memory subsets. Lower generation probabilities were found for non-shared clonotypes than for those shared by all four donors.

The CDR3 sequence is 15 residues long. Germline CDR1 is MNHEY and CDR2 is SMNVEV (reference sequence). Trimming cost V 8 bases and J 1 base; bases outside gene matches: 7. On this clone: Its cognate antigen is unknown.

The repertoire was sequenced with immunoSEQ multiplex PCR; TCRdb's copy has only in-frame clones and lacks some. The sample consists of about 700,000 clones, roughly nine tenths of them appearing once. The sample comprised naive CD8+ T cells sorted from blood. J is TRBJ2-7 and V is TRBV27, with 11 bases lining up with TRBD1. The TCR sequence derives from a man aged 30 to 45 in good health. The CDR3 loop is CASQQGTGGSYEQYF. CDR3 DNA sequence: TGTGCCAGCCAGCAAGGGACAGGGGGTTCCTACGAGCAGTACTTC.